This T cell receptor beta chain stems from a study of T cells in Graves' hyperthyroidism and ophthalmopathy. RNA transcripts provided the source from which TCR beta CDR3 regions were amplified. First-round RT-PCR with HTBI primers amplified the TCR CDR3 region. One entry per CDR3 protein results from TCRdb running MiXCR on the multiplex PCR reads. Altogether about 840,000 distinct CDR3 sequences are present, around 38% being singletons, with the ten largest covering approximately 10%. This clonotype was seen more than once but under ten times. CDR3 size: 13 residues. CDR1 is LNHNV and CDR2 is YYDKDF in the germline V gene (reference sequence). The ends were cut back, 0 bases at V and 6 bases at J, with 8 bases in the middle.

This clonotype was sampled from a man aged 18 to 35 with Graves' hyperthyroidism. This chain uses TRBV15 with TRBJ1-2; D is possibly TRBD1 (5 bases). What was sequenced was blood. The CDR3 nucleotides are TGTGCCACCAGCAGAGATGGGACCAATGGCTACACCTTC. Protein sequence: CATSRDGTNGYTF.